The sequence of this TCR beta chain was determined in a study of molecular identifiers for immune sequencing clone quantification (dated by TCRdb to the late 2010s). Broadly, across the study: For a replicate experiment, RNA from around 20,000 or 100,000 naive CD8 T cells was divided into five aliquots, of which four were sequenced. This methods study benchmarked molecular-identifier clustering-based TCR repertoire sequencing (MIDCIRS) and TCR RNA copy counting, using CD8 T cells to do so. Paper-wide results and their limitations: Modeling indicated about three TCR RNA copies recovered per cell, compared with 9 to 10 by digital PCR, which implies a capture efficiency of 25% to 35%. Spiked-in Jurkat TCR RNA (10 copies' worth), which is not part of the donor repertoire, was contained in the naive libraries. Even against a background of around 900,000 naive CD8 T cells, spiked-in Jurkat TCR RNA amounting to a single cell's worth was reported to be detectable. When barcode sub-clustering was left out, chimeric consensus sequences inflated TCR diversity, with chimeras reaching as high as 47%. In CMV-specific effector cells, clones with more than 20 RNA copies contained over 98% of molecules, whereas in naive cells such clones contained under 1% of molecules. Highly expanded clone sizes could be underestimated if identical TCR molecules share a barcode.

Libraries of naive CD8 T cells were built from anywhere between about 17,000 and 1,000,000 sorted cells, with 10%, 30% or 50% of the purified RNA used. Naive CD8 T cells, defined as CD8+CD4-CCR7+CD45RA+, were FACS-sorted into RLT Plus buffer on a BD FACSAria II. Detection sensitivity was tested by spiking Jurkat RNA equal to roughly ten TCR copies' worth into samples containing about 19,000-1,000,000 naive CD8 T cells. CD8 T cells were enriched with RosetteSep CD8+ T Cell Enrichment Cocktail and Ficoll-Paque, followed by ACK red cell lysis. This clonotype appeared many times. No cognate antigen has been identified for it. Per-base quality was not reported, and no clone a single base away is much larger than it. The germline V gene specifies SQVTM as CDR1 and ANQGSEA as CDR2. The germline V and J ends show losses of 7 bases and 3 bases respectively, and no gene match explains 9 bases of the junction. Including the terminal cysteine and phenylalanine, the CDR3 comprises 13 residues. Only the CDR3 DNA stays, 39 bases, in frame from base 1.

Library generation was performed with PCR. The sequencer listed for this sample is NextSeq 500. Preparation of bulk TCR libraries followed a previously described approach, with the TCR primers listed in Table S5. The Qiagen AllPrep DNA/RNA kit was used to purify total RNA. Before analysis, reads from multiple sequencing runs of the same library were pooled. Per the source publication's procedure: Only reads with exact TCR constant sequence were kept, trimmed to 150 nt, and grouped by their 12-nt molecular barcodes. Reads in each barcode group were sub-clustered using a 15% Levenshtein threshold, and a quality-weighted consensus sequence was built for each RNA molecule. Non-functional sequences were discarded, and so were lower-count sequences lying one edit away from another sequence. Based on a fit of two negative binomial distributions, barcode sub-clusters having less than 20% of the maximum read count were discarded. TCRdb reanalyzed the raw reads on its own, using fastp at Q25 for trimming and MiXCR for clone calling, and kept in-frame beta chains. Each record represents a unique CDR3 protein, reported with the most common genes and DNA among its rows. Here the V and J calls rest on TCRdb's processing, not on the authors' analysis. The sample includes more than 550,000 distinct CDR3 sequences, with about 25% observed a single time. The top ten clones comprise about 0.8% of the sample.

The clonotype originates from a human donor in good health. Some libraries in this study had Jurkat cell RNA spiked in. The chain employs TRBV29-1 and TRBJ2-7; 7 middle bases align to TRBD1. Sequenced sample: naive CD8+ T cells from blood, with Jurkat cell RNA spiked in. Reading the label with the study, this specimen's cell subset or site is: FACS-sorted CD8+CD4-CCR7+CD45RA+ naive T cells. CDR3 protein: CSAVHRGRYEQYF. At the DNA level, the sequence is TGCAGCGCCGTCCACAGGGGCCGCTACGAGCAGTACTTC.